Listed here are 31 T cell receptor beta chains from one sample, sequenced in a study of T cells in Graves' hyperthyroidism and ophthalmopathy. It was RNA transcripts that yielded the amplified TCR beta CDR3 regions. A set of HTBI primers served as the primers for a first-round RT-PCR of the TCR CDR3. From the multiplex PCR reads, TCRdb called clonotypes with MiXCR, one entry per CDR3 protein. The sample holds hundreds of thousands of distinct CDR3 sequences, approximately 36% seen once. The source material was blood. Source of these receptors: a woman aged 40 to 49 with Graves' hyperthyroidism.

The CDR3: CASSLRDRGWAFF. CDR3 DNA sequence: TGCGCCAGCAGCTTGAGGGACAGGGGGTGGGCTTTCTTT. This chain links TRBV5-1 with TRBJ1-1, with 11 positions matching TRBD1. The length of the CDR3 is 13 residues. CDR1 and CDR2 (germline): SGHRS, YFSETQ. Unmatched junction bases numbered 4, after V lost 1 base and J lost 11 bases.

This clonotype was seen once. A much larger clone differs by one base, so this may be a read error. The chain has TRBV7-2 and TRBJ1-1, with D hard to call. The CDR3 covers 15 residues. CDR1 and CDR2 (germline): SGHTA, FQGNSA. Here the CDR3 DNA reads TGTGCCAGCAGCTTGGTACCGCCTAGGAGCACTGGAGCTTTCTTT. Translation gives CASSLVPPRSTGAFF.

Turning to this clonotype: A much more abundant neighbour one base away suggests this may be a read error. The V and J genes are TRBV13 and TRBJ1-2; 7 bases map to TRBD1. This CDR3 is built from 15 residues. Germline-derived CDR1 and CDR2 are PRHDT and FYEKMQ (reference sequence). CDR3 protein: CASSSTGQPEYGHTF. The CDR3 DNA reads TGTGCCAGCAGCTCAACGGGACAGCCAGAATATGGCCACACCTTC.

J is TRBJ1-1 and V is TRBV19; D not resolved. The CDR3 runs 12 residues. V shed 6 bases and J shed 4 bases, with 9 bases lying between them. Germline-derived CDR1 and CDR2 are LNHDA and SQIVND (reference sequence). The CDR3 is CASRVGGTEAFF. The DNA for the CDR3 is TGTGCCAGTAGGGTAGGAGGCACTGAAGCTTTCTTT.

This clonotype was found many times. The rearrangement joins TRBV12-3 or TRBV12-4 to TRBJ1-2; no firm D call. The CDR3 is 12 amino acids. V was clipped by 2 bases and J by 5 bases, with 6 bases between them. The CDR3 spells CASSLLLYGYTF. Written as DNA, the CDR3 is TGTGCCAGCAGTTTATTACTTTATGGCTACACCTTC.

Ten or more counts support this clonotype. The rearrangement uses TRBV29-1 and TRBJ1-2; 7 nucleotides agree with TRBD1. This CDR3 has 12 amino acids. The ends lost 7 bases at V and 3 bases at J; junction bases unmatched: 5. The germline gives CDR1 SQVTM, CDR2 ANQGSEA. CDR3 in DNA: TGCAGCGCCGGAGGGGGCGACTATGGCTACACCTTC. Residues: CSAGGGDYGYTF.

The rearrangement joins TRBV2 to TRBJ2-3; possible D gene TRBD1, 5 bases. Germline values: CDR1 SNHLY, CDR2 FYNNEI. V dropped 8 bases and J dropped 1 base, with 10 bases sitting between them. The CDR3 is 13 residues long. The CDR3 sequence: CASEKQGTDTQYF. CDR3 bases: TGTGCCAGCGAAAAACAGGGCACAGATACGCAGTATTTT. Using reference TRBV2 and TRBJ2-3 for the parts outside the CDR3, the full variable domain is EPEVTQTPSHQVTQMGQEVILRCVPISNHLYFYWYRQILGQKVEFLVSFYNNEISEKSEIFDDQFSVERPDGSNFTLKIRSTKLEDSAMYFCASEKQGTDTQYFGPGTRLTVL.

As concerns this clonotype: A single base is all that separates this from a far larger clone, so a read error is likely. The V call is TRBV7-2, the J call TRBJ1-5, with D hard to call. Per the germline V gene, CDR1 is SGHTA and CDR2 is FQGNSA. CDR3 size: 11 residues. CDR3 protein: CASSSDQTQHF. CDR3 coding DNA: TGTGCCAGCAGCTCTGATCAGACCCAGCATTTT.

This clonotype was observed a few times. A junction boundary mismatches the germline segment, possibly from a read error. The V call is TRBV7-2, the J call TRBJ2-7, with 8 bases aligning to TRBD2. This CDR3 region has 15 residues. CDR1 and CDR2 from the germline V gene are SGHTA and FQGNSA. The CDR3 spells CVSRWLAGYFYEQYF. The CDR3 DNA follows: TGTGTCAGCAGGTGGCTAGCGGGTTACTTCTACGAGCAGTACTTC.

The V gene is TRBV7-9, the J gene TRBJ1-3; D is ambiguous. The CDR3 extends over 14 amino acids. Trimming removed 5 bases at V and 4 bases at J, with 12 bases between. Germline V lookup: CDR1 SEHNR, CDR2 FQNEAQ (reference sequence). The CDR3: CASSHLSPGNTIYF. The CDR3 coding sequence is TGTGCCAGCAGCCACCTCAGTCCCGGAAACACCATATATTTT.

The chain combines TRBV7-9 with TRBJ2-7, with 7 bases lining up with TRBD2. The J call may be mistaken, given a closer DNA end match to TRBJ2-1. CDR1 is SEHNR and CDR2 is FQNEAQ in the germline V gene (reference sequence). The CDR3 loop spans 16 amino acids. As DNA, the CDR3 is TGTGCCAGCAGCTTAGACGCTAGCGGAGTTTACAATGAGCAGTTCTTC. This translates into CASSLDASGVYNEQFF.

This clonotype was observed at least ten times. The chain combines TRBV7-3 with TRBJ2-5, with D perhaps matching TRBD1 (6 bases). Germline lookup yields CDR1 SGHTA and CDR2 FQGTGA. The CDR3 covers 17 residues. The V end was cut by 5 bases, the J end by 2 bases, with 21 bases between. Here the CDR3 reads CASSPTPSTGMQETQYF. The DNA of the CDR3 is TGTGCCAGCAGCCCGACCCCATCTACAGGGATGCAAGAGACCCAGTACTTC.

The J gene is TRBJ2-7, the V gene TRBV5-1; the match to TRBD2 covers 13 bases. CDR1 and CDR2 from the germline V gene are SGHRS and YFSETQ. V was clipped by 4 bases and J by 5 bases; unmatched bases: 12. This CDR3 contains 17 residues. DNA of the CDR3: TGCGCCAGCAGCCGGCCGGGACTAGCGGGAAGGACCAACGAGCAGTACTTC. Amino acids: CASSRPGLAGRTNEQYF.

This clonotype appeared many times. The chain is built from TRBV10-3 and TRBJ1-5, with a possible D match to TRBD1 (6 bases). V gave up 10 bases and J gave up 1 base, with 17 bases separating them. Germline V lookup: CDR1 ENHRY, CDR2 SYGVKD. The CDR3 spans 15 residues. CDR3 amino acids: CASTELTGSNQPQHF. CDR3 nucleotide sequence: TGTGCCAGCACAGAGTTGACAGGAAGCAATCAGCCCCAGCATTTT.

This chain links TRBV24-1 with TRBJ1-5, with TRBD1 identical over 7 bases. Germline values: CDR1 KGHDR, CDR2 SFDVKD. The length of the CDR3 is 16 residues. With V trimmed by 11 bases and J by 4 bases, 16 bases remained unmatched. CDR3 in DNA: TGTGCCAGCAGGGATGAAACAGGGGCAAGGAATCAGCCCCAGCATTTT. Amino acid sequence: CASRDETGARNQPQHF.

About this clonotype: Just one base apart from a much larger clone, this may be a read error. The CDR3 region has the DNA TGTGTCACCAGTGATGGCGGGACTAGACCCAACACCGGGGAGCTGTTTTTT. Amino acid sequence: CVTSDGGTRPNTGELFF. The chain has TRBV24-1 and TRBJ2-2, with TRBD2 identical over 8 bases. CDR3 length: 17 residues. CDR1 and CDR2 from the germline V gene are KGHDR and SFDVKD.

This clonotype was observed at least ten times. The J gene is TRBJ2-7, the V gene TRBV10-3; 8 bases line up with TRBD2. Per germline, CDR1 ENHRY and CDR2 SYGVKD. The CDR3 is made up of 13 amino acids. V gave up 6 bases and J gave up 2 bases; unmatched junction bases: 3. CDR3 protein: CAIRLAATYEQYF. The DNA for the CDR3 is TGTGCCATCAGACTAGCGGCCACCTACGAGCAGTACTTC.

This clonotype was detected ten times or more. V gene TRBV20-1 combines with J gene TRBJ1-1, with D possibly matching TRBD1 (6 bases). Trimming removed 3 bases from V and 6 bases from J, with 17 bases in between. Germline-derived CDR1 and CDR2 are DFQATT and SNEGSKA (reference sequence). The CDR3 extends over 14 amino acids. The CDR3 region is CSARGGSPNAEAFF. The CDR3 DNA reads TGCAGTGCTAGGGGGGGCTCCCCCAACGCTGAAGCTTTCTTT.

With regard to this clonotype: A much larger clone differs by one base, so this may be a read error. The chain joins TRBV7-2 to TRBJ2-5; 7 bases agree with TRBD2. The germline CDR1 and CDR2 sequences are SGHTA and FQGNSA. This CDR3 region has 14 residues. The CDR3 region has the DNA TGTGCCAGCAGCTTGCAGCTAGCGGAAGAGGCCCAGTACTTC. Amino acid sequence: CASSLQLAEEAQYF.

This clonotype was seen a handful of times. The chain has TRBV29-1 and TRBJ1-1; 7 positions agree with TRBD1. V was pared by 7 bases and J by 1 base, with 9 bases of the junction left unmatched. The CDR3 consists of 14 residues. The germline CDR1 and CDR2 sequences are SQVTM and ANQGSEA. The CDR3 region is CSAAGTVQNTEAFF. Here the CDR3 DNA reads TGCAGCGCTGCAGGGACAGTACAGAACACTGAAGCTTTCTTT.

A word on this clonotype: A much bigger clone sits one base away, suggesting this may be a read error. The chain couples TRBV7-8 to TRBJ2-5, with D possibly TRBD2 on 6 matching bases. Germline loops: CDR1 SGHVS, CDR2 FQNEAQ. V was trimmed by 5 bases and J by 6 bases, leaving 13 bases between them. CDR3 length: 13 amino acids. As DNA, the CDR3 is TGTGCCAGCAGCCCCTTGGGGGGAAAGACCCAGTACTTC. Amino acid sequence: CASSPLGGKTQYF.

The CDR3 loop reads CASSEAWLAGVYEQYF. Here the CDR3 DNA reads TGTGCCAGCAGTGAAGCTTGGTTAGCGGGGGTCTACGAGCAGTACTTC. The V gene is TRBV6-1, the J gene TRBJ2-7, with 9 positions matching TRBD2. Trimming took 0 bases from V and 3 from J; bases not matched to a gene: 6. This CDR3 has 16 residues. The germline V gene has CDR1 MNHNS and CDR2 SASEGT.

The table lists this clonotype with a few counts. CDR3 nucleotide sequence: TGTGCCAGCAGTGACAGGGCTCTCGGTGAGACCCAGTACTTC. This translates into CASSDRALGETQYF. V gene TRBV12-3 or TRBV12-4 combines with J gene TRBJ2-5, with TRBD1 matching over 7 bases. With V trimmed by 5 bases and J by 5 bases, 8 bases remained unmatched. The CDR3 totals 14 residues.

This clonotype was seen a handful of times. This chain connects TRBV20-1 to TRBJ1-2; D possibly corresponds to TRBD1 (6 bases). Germline values: CDR1 DFQATT, CDR2 SNEGSKA (reference sequence). This CDR3 spans 13 amino acids. V was cut by 4 bases and J by 5 bases, with 14 bases left in between. CDR3 nucleotides: TGCAGTGCTATGACCGGGACATTTTATGGCTACACCTTC. Its protein product is CSAMTGTFYGYTF.

V usage is TRBV5-6 and J usage is TRBJ1-1; D not resolved. Germline V gene data show CDR1 as SGHDT and CDR2 as YYEEEE. CDR3 length: 15 amino acids. The V and J ends lost 0 bases and 3 bases respectively, with 12 bases between them. The DNA for the CDR3 is TGTGCCAGCAGCTTGGCGGGGTCCCCCTACACTGAAGCTTTCTTT. Translated, it gives CASSLAGSPYTEAFF.

Many counts were recorded for this clonotype. The chain joins TRBV29-1 to TRBJ2-2; D is unresolved. V lost 7 bases, J lost 0 bases, and 12 bases lay in between. The germline V gene has CDR1 SQVTM and CDR2 ANQGSEA. The CDR3 consists of 14 residues. CDR3: CSAALLANTGELFF. The CDR3 nucleotides are TGCAGCGCAGCCCTGCTGGCGAACACCGGGGAGCTGTTTTTT.

Of note for this clonotype: A much larger clone is a single base away; this may be a read error. The gene calls are TRBV10-3 and TRBJ2-6; D not resolved. CDR1 is ENHRY, CDR2 SYGVKD, per germline. This CDR3 region has 13 residues. The CDR3 bases are TGTGTCATCCAGGACTCTGGGGCCAACGTCCTGACTTTC. It encodes CVIQDSGANVLTF.

At least ten counts were recorded for this clonotype. V gene TRBV7-2 combines with J gene TRBJ1-6, with D maybe TRBD1 (6 bases). The V end was cut by 3 bases, the J end by 3 bases, with 9 bases between. This CDR3 comprises 15 residues. CDR1 is SGHTA and CDR2 is FQGNSA in the germline V gene. The CDR3 coding sequence is TGTGCCAGCAGCTTCCGACAGGACTATAATTCACCCCTCCACTTT. Translated: CASSFRQDYNSPLHF.

The chain carries TRBV6-5 and TRBJ2-5; the D gene is possibly TRBD2 (6 bases). Germline assignment: CDR1 MNHEY and CDR2 SVGAGI. The ends were cut back, 4 bases at V and 5 bases at J, with 17 bases in the middle. The CDR3 is 15 amino acids. CDR3 amino acids: CASSSRDFLVETQYF. The DNA for the CDR3 is TGTGCCAGCAGTTCCCGGGACTTCCTCGTGGAGACCCAGTACTTC.

The table lists this clonotype with a few counts. The chain combines TRBV5-1 with TRBJ1-1; TRBD1 aligns across 8 bases. Germline values: CDR1 SGHRS, CDR2 YFSETQ. V dropped 6 bases and J dropped 1; count of bases not matched to a gene: 5. CDR3 length: 14 amino acids. CDR3 in amino acids: CASNPTGENTEAFF. CDR3 in DNA: TGCGCCAGCAACCCGACAGGGGAGAACACTGAAGCTTTCTTT.

This clonotype came up many times. The rearrangement links TRBV10-3 to TRBJ1-2, with 12 bases that match TRBD1. Unmatched junction bases numbered 11, after V lost 2 bases and J lost 4 bases. The CDR3 runs to 18 residues. CDR1 and CDR2 (germline): ENHRY, SYGVKD. CDR3 protein: CAISETKGTGGAGYGYTF. The CDR3 coding sequence is TGTGCCATCAGTGAGACGAAAGGGACAGGGGGCGCAGGCTATGGCTACACCTTC.